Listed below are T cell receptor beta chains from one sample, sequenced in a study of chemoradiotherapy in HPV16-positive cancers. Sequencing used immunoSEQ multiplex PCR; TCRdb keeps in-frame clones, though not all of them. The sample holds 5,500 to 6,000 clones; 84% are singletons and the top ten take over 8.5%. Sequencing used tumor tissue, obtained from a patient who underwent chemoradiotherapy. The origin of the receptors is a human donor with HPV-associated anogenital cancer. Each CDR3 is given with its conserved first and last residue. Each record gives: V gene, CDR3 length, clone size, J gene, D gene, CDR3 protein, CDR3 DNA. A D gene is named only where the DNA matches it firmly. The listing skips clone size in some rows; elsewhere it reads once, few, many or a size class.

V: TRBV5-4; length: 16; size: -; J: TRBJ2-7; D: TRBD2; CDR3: CASSLAVGGGTYEQYF; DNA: TGTGCCAGCAGCTTGGCCGTCGGCGGGGGTACCTACGAGCAGTACTTC
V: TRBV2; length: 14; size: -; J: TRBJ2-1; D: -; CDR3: CASSPSDGLGEQFF; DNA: TGTGCCAGCAGCCCCTCCGACGGGCTCGGTGAGCAGTTCTTC
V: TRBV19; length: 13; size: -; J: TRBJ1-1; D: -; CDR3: CAAQRGMNTEAFF; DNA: TGTGCCGCCCAAAGGGGGATGAACACTGAAGCTTTCTTT
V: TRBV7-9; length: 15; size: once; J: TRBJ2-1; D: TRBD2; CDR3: CASSETSGGAGEQFF; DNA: TGTGCCAGCAGCGAAACTAGCGGGGGGGCAGGTGAGCAGTTCTTC
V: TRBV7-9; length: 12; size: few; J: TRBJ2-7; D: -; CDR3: CASSLEKYEQYF; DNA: TGTGCCAGCAGCTTGGAAAAATACGAGCAGTACTTC
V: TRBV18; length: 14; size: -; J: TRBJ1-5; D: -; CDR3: CASSPQRGDEPQHF; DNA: TGTGCCAGCTCACCCCAAAGGGGTGATGAGCCCCAGCATTTT
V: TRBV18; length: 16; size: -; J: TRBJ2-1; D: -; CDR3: CASSPVRGRPSPEQFF; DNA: TGTGCCAGCTCACCAGTTCGGGGCAGGCCATCACCGGAGCAGTTCTTC
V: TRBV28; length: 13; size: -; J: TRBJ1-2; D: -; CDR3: CASSPTAFYGYTF; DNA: TGTGCCAGCAGTCCGACAGCGTTCTATGGCTACACCTTC
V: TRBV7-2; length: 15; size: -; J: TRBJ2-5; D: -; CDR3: CASSKRLRGSETQYF; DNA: TGTGCCAGCAGCAAAAGGCTGCGGGGCAGCGAGACCCAGTACTTC
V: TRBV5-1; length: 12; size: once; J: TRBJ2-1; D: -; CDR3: CASNLIGNEQFF; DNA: TGCGCCAGCAATCTGATCGGAAATGAGCAGTTCTTC
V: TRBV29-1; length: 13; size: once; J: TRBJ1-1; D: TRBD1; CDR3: CSSLTGANTEAFF; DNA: TGCAGCTCGTTGACAGGGGCTAACACTGAAGCTTTCTTT
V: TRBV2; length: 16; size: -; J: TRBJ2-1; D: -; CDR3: CASTIQGQILFNEQFF; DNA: TGTGCCAGCACCATCCAGGGACAAATTCTTTTCAATGAGCAGTTCTTC
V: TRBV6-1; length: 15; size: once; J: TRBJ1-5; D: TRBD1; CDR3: CASRTGQGASQPQHF; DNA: TGTGCCAGCAGAACGGGACAGGGGGCCAGTCAGCCCCAGCATTTT
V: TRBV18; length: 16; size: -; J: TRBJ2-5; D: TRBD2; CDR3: CASSDPQLAGGETQYF; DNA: TGTGCCAGCTCAGATCCCCAACTAGCGGGGGGTGAGACCCAGTACTTC
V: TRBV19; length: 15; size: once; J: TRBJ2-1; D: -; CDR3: CASSLPSLGWGEQFF; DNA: TGTGCCAGTAGCCTTCCTAGCCTTGGTTGGGGTGAGCAGTTCTTC
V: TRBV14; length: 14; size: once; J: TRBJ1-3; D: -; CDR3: CASSRQLTGNTIYF; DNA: TGTGCCAGCAGCCGCCAGTTAACTGGAAACACCATATATTTT
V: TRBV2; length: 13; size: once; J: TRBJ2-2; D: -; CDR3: CARSPGRAGELFF; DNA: TGTGCCAGATCTCCAGGGCGGGCCGGGGAGCTGTTTTTT
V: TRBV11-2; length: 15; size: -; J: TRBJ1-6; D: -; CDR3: CASSLGPQKNSPLHF; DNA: TGTGCCAGCAGCTTAGGACCTCAGAAAAATTCACCCCTCCACTTT
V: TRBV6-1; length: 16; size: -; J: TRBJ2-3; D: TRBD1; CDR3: CASSEIGAGGPDTQYF; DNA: TGTGCCAGCAGTGAAATCGGGGCAGGGGGCCCAGATACGCAGTATTTT
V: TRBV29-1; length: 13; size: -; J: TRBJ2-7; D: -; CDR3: CSVDRGATYEQYF; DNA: TGCAGCGTTGATCGAGGGGCCACCTACGAGCAGTACTTC
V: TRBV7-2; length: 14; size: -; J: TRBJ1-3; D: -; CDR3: CASSNRQGGNTIYF; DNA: TGTGCCAGCAGCAACAGACAAGGGGGAAACACCATATATTTT
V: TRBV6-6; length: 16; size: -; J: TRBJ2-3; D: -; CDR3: CASIWGGRLRTDTQYF; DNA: TGTGCCAGCATCTGGGGGGGGCGCCTAAGGACAGATACGCAGTATTTT
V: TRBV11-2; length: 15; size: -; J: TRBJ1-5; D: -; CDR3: CASSLRGYSNQPQHF; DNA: TGTGCCAGCAGCTTGAGGGGTTATAGCAATCAGCCCCAGCATTTT
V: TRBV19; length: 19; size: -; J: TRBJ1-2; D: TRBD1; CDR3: CASSIANPGQILTNYGYTF; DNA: TGTGCCAGTAGTATAGCCAACCCGGGACAGATCTTAACTAACTATGGCTACACCTTC
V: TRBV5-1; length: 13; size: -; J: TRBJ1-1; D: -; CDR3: CASSLSSGAWAFF; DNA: TGCGCCAGCAGCTTGTCTTCGGGGGCATGGGCTTTCTTT
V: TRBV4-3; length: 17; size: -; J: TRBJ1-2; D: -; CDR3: CASSQDPPIGGASGYTF; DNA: TGCGCCAGCAGCCAAGACCCCCCGATCGGGGGGGCGAGTGGCTACACCTTC
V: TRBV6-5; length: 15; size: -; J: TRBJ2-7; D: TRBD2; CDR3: CASSPAGTSSYEQYF; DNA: TGTGCCAGCAGCCCAGCGGGGACCTCCTCCTACGAGCAGTACTTC
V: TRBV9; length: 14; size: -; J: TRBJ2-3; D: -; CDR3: CASSATQGTDTQYF; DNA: TGTGCCAGCAGCGCCACCCAGGGCACAGATACGCAGTATTTT
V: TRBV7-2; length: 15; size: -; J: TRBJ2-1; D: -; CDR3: CASSLVNGGYNEQFF; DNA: TGTGCCAGCAGCTTAGTAAACGGGGGTTACAATGAGCAGTTCTTC
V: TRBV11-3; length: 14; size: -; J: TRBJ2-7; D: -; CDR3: CASSPQANSYEQYF; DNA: TGTGCCAGCAGCCCCCAGGCTAATTCCTACGAGCAGTACTTC
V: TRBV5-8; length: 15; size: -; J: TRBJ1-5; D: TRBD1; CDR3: CASSLQGYSNQPQHF; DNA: TGTGCCAGCAGCTTACAGGGGTATAGCAATCAGCCCCAGCATTTT
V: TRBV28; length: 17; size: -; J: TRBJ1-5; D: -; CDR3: CASSSDPGHLSNQPQHF; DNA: TGTGCCAGCAGCTCAGATCCGGGACACCTTAGCAATCAGCCCCAGCATTTT
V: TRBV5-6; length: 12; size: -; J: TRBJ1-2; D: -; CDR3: CATLGLFYGYTF; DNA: TGTGCCACCTTGGGCCTTTTCTATGGCTACACCTTC
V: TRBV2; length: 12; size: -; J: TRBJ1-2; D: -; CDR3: CASSERTYGYTF; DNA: TGTGCCAGCAGTGAGAGAACTTATGGCTACACCTTC
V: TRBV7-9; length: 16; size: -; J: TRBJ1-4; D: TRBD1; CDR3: CASSPPWTGSNEKLFF; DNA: TGTGCCAGCAGCCCCCCCTGGACAGGGTCTAATGAAAAACTGTTTTTT
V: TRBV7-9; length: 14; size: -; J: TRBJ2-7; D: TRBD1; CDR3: CASSPNSGQHEQYF; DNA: TGTGCCAGCAGCCCAAACTCGGGACAGCACGAGCAGTACTTC
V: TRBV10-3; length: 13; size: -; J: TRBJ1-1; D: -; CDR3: CAISDPEGRQAFF; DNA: TGTGCCATCAGTGACCCCGAGGGGCGACAAGCTTTCTTT
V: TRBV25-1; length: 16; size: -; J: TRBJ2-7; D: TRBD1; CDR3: CASSESLGQETYEQYF; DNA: TGTGCCAGCAGTGAATCGCTCGGACAGGAGACCTACGAGCAGTACTTC
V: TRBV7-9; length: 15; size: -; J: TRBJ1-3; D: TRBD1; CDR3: CASSLDDRGRNTIYF; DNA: TGTGCCAGCAGCTTAGATGACAGGGGTCGAAACACCATATATTTT
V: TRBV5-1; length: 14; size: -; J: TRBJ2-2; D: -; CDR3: CASSKLGGTGELFF; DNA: TGCGCCAGCAGCAAGCTGGGGGGCACCGGGGAGCTGTTTTTT